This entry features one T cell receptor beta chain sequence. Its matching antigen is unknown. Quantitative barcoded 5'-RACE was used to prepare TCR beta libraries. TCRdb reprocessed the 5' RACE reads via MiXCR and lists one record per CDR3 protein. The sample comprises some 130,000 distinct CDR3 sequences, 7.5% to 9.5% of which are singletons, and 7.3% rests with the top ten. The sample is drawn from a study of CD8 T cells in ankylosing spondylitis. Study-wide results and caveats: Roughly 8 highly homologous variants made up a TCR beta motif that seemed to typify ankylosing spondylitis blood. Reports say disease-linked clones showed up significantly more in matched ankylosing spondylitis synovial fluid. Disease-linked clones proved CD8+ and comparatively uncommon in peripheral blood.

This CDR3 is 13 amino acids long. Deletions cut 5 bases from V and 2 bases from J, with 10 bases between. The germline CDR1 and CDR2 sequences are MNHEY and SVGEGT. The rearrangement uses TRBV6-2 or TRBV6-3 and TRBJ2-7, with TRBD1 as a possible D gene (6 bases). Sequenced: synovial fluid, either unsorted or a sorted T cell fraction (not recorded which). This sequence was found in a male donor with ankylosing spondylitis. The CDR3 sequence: CASSRQVTYEQYF. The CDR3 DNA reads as TGTGCCAGCAGTCGACAGGTGACCTACGAGCAGTACTTC.